The clone carrying this T cell receptor beta chain was recorded once. These data belong to a study of blood T cell repertoires in COVID-19. Study context: PBMCs, B-cell-depleted T cells, or T cells were the source of the cDNA or gDNA that made up the material.

Repertoires were generated with immunoSEQ multiplex PCR, while TCRdb's copy carries only in-frame clones and drops some. Here the sample spans approximately 200,000 clones, under 90% being singletons. Germline V gene sequence: CDR1 SGHTA, CDR2 FQGNSA. CDR3 size: 14 residues. V lost 4 bases and J lost 5; bases outside the gene matches: 7. The V and J genes are TRBV7-2 and TRBJ1-1; TRBD1 matches 7 bases. The clonotype was recovered from a woman of 80 years or more with COVID-19, enrolled during active disease. The sample comprised peripheral blood. DNA for the CDR3: TGTGCCAGCAGCTACGACAGGGAGAGTACTGAAGCTTTCTTT. Protein sequence: CASSYDRESTEAFF.